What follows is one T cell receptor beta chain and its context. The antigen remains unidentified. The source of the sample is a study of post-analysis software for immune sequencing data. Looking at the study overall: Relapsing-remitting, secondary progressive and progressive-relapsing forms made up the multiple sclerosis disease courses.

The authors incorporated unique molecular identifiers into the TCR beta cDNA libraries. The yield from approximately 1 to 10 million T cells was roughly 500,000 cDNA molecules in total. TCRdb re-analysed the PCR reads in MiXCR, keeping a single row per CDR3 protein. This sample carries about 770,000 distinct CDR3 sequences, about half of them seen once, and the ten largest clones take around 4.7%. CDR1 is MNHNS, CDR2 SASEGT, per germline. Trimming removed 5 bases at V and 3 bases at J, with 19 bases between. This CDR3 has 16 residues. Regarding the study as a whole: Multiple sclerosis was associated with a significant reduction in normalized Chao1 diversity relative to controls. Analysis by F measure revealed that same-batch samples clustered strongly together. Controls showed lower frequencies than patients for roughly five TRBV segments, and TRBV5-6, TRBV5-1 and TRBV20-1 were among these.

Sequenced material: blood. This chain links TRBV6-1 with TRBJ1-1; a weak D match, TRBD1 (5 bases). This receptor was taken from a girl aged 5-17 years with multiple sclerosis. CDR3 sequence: CASSLRPTRGDTEAFF. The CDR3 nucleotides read TGTGCCAGCAGTCTTCGCCCCACCCGAGGGGACACTGAAGCTTTCTTT.